This T cell receptor beta chain was profiled in a study of CD8+CD57+ T cells in acquired aplastic anemia. General observations from the study: Shared by patients and controls, some 29 CD8+ CDR3s were abundant in patients.

Genomic DNA served as template for TCR beta VDJ and CDR3 profiling. One entry per CDR3 protein, called by TCRdb with MiXCR from the reads. The data hold some 200,000 distinct CDR3 sequences, with under 55% observed a single time. This clonotype occurred many times. Its antigen is unidentified. It was patients with CD8+CD57+ cell expansion by flow cytometry who were chosen for sequencing. The cohort consisted entirely of patients having severe acquired aplastic anemia. Germline V CDR1 and CDR2: MNHNS, SASEGT. CDR3 length: 13 residues. Trimming left V 6 bases short and J 0 bases short, with 5 bases between.

The chain is built from TRBV6-1 and TRBJ2-2; the D is unclear. The source material was sorted CD4+, CD8+, or CD8+CD57+ T cells (not recorded which) from PBMCs. The clonotype was recovered from a human donor with aplastic anemia. The CDR3 spells CASSNTNTGELFF. The DNA for the CDR3 is TGTGCCAGCAGCAACACGAACACCGGGGAGCTGTTTTTT.